These T cell receptor beta chains were read from a single sample in a study of blood T cell repertoires in COVID-19. Sequencing used immunoSEQ multiplex PCR; TCRdb keeps in-frame clones, though not all of them. This sample yields some 350,000 clones, of which 85% to 90% are seen a single time; 6.5% to 7% belongs to the top ten. The material sequenced was peripheral blood. All receptors come from a man aged 18 to 30 with active or convalescent COVID-19. CDR3s include the opening cysteine and the closing phenylalanine or tryptophan. A D gene is named only where the DNA matches it firmly. Not all rows give a size; the values are once, few, many and, for expanded clones, a class.

>TRBJ2-5|TRBV5-1|once|TRBD1
TGCGCCAGCAGCGGAGACAGGGAGCGGCGGGAGACCCAGTACTTC
CASSGDRERRETQYF
>TRBJ1-1|TRBV6-6|.|.
TGTGCCAGCAGTCAAACCGAGGGGGGGGTGAGGAACACTGAAGCTTTCTTT
CASSQTEGGVRNTEAFF
>TRBJ1-5|TRBV24-1|.|TRBD1
TGTGCCACCAGTGACACGACAGGGTTAGACCAGCCCCAGCATTTT
CATSDTTGLDQPQHF
>TRBJ2-1|TRBV19|.|TRBD1
TGTGCCAGTAGTGTAGTCAGGGGGTATAACAATGAGCAGTTCTTC
CASSVVRGYNNEQFF
>TRBJ1-4|TRBV6-1|.|TRBD1
TGTGCCAGCAGTGATCCGGGACAGGGGAAGGATGAAAAACTGTTTTTT
CASSDPGQGKDEKLFF
>TRBJ2-2|TRBV20-1|.|.
TGCAGTGCTAGTGCTAGCGCTTACACCGGGGAGCTGTTTTTT
CSASASAYTGELFF
>TRBJ1-1|TRBV19|.|TRBD1
TGTGCCAGTGTGGGACAGGGAAGCTTCCCTGAAGCTTTCTTT
CASVGQGSFPEAFF
>TRBJ2-3|TRBV7-2|.|TRBD1
TGTGCCAGTCAACAGGGGGTCCTGGCAGATACGCAGTATTTT
CASQQGVLADTQYF
>TRBJ2-6|TRBV6-2/TRBV6-3|.|.
TGTGCCAGCAGTTACTCGGCAATCTCTGGGGCCAACGTCCTGACTTTC
CASSYSAISGANVLTF
>TRBJ1-3|TRBV9|.|.
TGTGCCAGCAGCTTTTCAAGTTGGACAGAGACCAACACCATATATTTT
CASSFSSWTETNTIYF
>TRBJ2-3|TRBV5-5|.|TRBD1
TGTGCCAGCAGCTGGGGACAGGGATGGAGAGATACGCAGTATTTT
CASSWGQGWRDTQYF
>TRBJ1-5|TRBV2|.|.
TGTGCCAGCAGGGACGGAGGTCTCGGCAATCAGCCCCAGCATTTT
CASRDGGLGNQPQHF
>TRBJ1-5|TRBV4-3|.|.
TGCGCCAGCAGCCAAGAAGATGGGGCCTCCATCCCCCAGCATTTT
CASSQEDGASIPQHF
>TRBJ1-2|TRBV3-1/TRBV3-2|few|TRBD1
TGTGCCAGCAGCTTCAACCGGGACAGGGGGCATGGCTACACCTTC
CASSFNRDRGHGYTF
>TRBJ2-3|TRBV29-1|once|.
TGCAGCGTTGCGTTGGACACCTTCACAGATACGCAGTATTTT
CSVALDTFTDTQYF
>TRBJ1-1|TRBV24-1|.|TRBD1
TGTGCCACCAGACCCTCGACAGGGTTGAACACTGAAGCTTTCTTT
CATRPSTGLNTEAFF
>TRBJ2-4|TRBV28|once|TRBD2
TGTGCCAGCAGTTTGGGTTGGGGGACTAGCGGGAGTATGGCCAAAAACATTCAGTACTTC
CASSLGWGTSGSMAKNIQYF
>TRBJ1-5|TRBV18|.|.
TGTGCCAGCTCATCTCAGGGTCCTAGCAATCAGCCCCAGCATTTT
CASSSQGPSNQPQHF
>TRBJ2-7|TRBV19|.|TRBD2
TGTGCCAGTAGTATAGGAGGGAGGGCCCTCTTGTCCTACGAGCAGTACTTC
CASSIGGRALLSYEQYF
>TRBJ1-4|TRBV10-3|.|TRBD1
TGTGCCATCAGCGACAGGGATAATGAAAAACTGTTTTTT
CAISDRDNEKLFF
>TRBJ1-1|TRBV28|.|.
TGTGCCAGCAGTTTATACTACCACCCAACTGAAGCTTTCTTT
CASSLYYHPTEAFF
>TRBJ1-1|TRBV29-1|.|TRBD1
TGCAGCGTTAAGGGACAGCGGAACACTGAAGCTTTCTTT
CSVKGQRNTEAFF
>TRBJ1-3|TRBV6-5|.|TRBD1
TGTGCCAGCAGTTACCGGACAGGGAGAAACACCATATATTTT
CASSYRTGRNTIYF
>TRBJ2-7|TRBV15|.|.
TGTGCCACCAGCCGTCCCCCAGGGTTCGAGCAGTACTTC
CATSRPPGFEQYF
>TRBJ1-5|TRBV6-2/TRBV6-3|.|TRBD1
TGTGCCAGCAGTGACAGGGGCCAGCCCCAGCATTTT
CASSDRGQPQHF
>TRBJ2-7|TRBV6-2/TRBV6-3|.|.
TGTGCCAGCAGTCTACAGGGTTTACTTAACGAGCAGTACTTC
CASSLQGLLNEQYF
>TRBJ1-2|TRBV6-1|.|TRBD1
TGTGCCAGCAATGAAGGGGGCGAAGAGGTCTATGGCTACACCTTC
CASNEGGEEVYGYTF
>TRBJ2-7|TRBV5-1|.|TRBD1
TGCGCCAGCAGCTTGGTCCGGCCGGGTGGACAGGGAGGCGAGCAGTACTTC
CASSLVRPGGQGGEQYF
>TRBJ1-2|TRBV9|.|.
TGTGCCAGCAGCGTCGCGGGTGGGGTCTTATACTATGGCTACACCTTC
CASSVAGGVLYYGYTF
>TRBJ1-5|TRBV5-1|few|.
TGCGCCAGCAGCTTGGAGGGACTAAGTAATCAGCCCCAGCATTTT
CASSLEGLSNQPQHF